What follows are 13 T cell receptor beta chains derived from one specimen sequenced in a study of T-cell memory formation after mild COVID-19. From the 5' RACE reads, TCRdb called clonotypes with MiXCR, one entry per CDR3 protein. This table holds approximately 560,000 distinct CDR3 sequences, approximately 15% found once. The sample taken for sequencing was PBMCs or a T cell subset sorted from them (not recorded which). These receptors all come from an adult woman who had mild COVID-19 (a few samples of this study predate the infection). Cell type and time point are not known.

The rearrangement joins TRBV5-1 to TRBJ1-1; D is ambiguous. Trimming removed 0 bases from V and 4 bases from J, with 13 bases in between. Germline CDR1 reads SGHRS; CDR2 reads YFSETQ. The CDR3 sequence is 15 residues long. CDR3: CASSLVLGAGTEAFF. CDR3 sequence (DNA): TGCGCCAGCAGCTTGGTTCTGGGCGCCGGCACTGAAGCTTTCTTT.

A few counts support this clonotype. The chain combines TRBV5-1 with TRBJ2-2; 7 nucleotides match TRBD1. Germline V lookup: CDR1 SGHRS, CDR2 YFSETQ. This CDR3 contains 16 residues. V shed 4 bases and J 6 bases; nucleotides not matched to a gene: 12. The CDR3: CASSLGKGAKPGELFF. DNA of the CDR3: TGCGCCAGCAGCCTTGGAAAGGGGGCAAAGCCCGGGGAGCTGTTTTTT.

This clonotype was found a few times. This chain links TRBV18 with TRBJ1-5; a possible D gene is TRBD1 (6 bases). The ends were cut back, 1 base at V and 5 bases at J, with 12 bases in the middle. Per germline, CDR1 KGHSH and CDR2 LQKENI. The CDR3 totals 15 residues. CDR3 coding DNA: TGTGCCAGCTCACCACGTACAGGGAAGTATCAGCCCCAGCATTTT. Translation gives CASSPRTGKYQPQHF.

A few counts support this clonotype. The V gene is TRBV6-5, the J gene TRBJ2-4, with D possibly called TRBD1 or TRBD2 (5 bases each). The V end lost 0 bases, the J end lost 8 bases, and 8 bases lay between the germline ends. The CDR3 is 13 residues long. The V gene's germline CDR1 is MNHEY and CDR2 SVGAGI. CDR3: CASSYSLGDIQYF. CDR3 bases: TGTGCCAGCAGTTACTCACTAGGGGACATTCAGTACTTC.

In this sample, this clonotype turned up many times. The chain is built from TRBV11-2 and TRBJ2-7, with 8 positions matching TRBD1. This CDR3 is 15 amino acids long. Per the germline V gene, CDR1 is SGHAT and CDR2 is FQNNGV. V trimming: 5 bases; J trimming: 3 bases; junction bases outside the gene matches: 9. The CDR3 DNA is TGTGCCAGCAGCAGTTTCCGGGACAGGAGCTACGAGCAGTACTTC. This encodes CASSSFRDRSYEQYF.

This clonotype has only a few counts. The J gene is TRBJ1-5, the V gene TRBV12-3 or TRBV12-4; no reliable D call. The V gene lost 5 bases and the J gene lost 9 bases, with 11 bases spanning the gap. The CDR3 is 12 residues long. In nucleotides, the CDR3 is TGTGCCAGCAGTCCAGAAGTCGGGCCCCAGCATTTT. It is translated as CASSPEVGPQHF.

The chain has TRBV7-8 and TRBJ1-3; possibly TRBD1 for D (5 bases). This CDR3 comprises 15 residues. Germline CDR1 and CDR2: SGHVS and FQNEAQ. V dropped 6 bases and J dropped 1 base, with 13 bases sitting between them. CDR3 bases: TGTGCCAGCAGTTCGGGACGGTTTTCTGGAAACACCATATATTTT. Its translation is CASSSGRFSGNTIYF. The complete variable domain, with remaining parts taken from reference TRBV7-8 and TRBJ1-3, reads GAGVSQSPRYKVAKRGQDVALRCDPISGHVSLFWYQQALGQGPEFLTYFQNEAQLDKSGLPSDRFFAERPEGSVSTLKIQRTQQEDSAVYLCASSSGRFSGNTIYFGEGSWLTVV.

V is TRBV9 and J is TRBJ1-1, with D perhaps TRBD1 (5 bases). Germline V gives CDR1 SGDLS, CDR2 YYNGEE. V lost 0 bases, J lost 5 bases, and 11 bases lay in between. This CDR3 region has 14 residues. In DNA, the CDR3 is TGTGCCAGCAGCGTAGGGAAACAGGATACTGAAGCTTTCTTT. Translation gives CASSVGKQDTEAFF.

In this sample, this clonotype turned up a few times. The V and J genes are TRBV10-3 and TRBJ1-5; no reliable D call. This CDR3 region has 15 residues. The V end was cut by 0 bases, the J end by 5 bases, with 11 bases between. Looked up from germline, CDR1 is ENHRY and CDR2 is SYGVKD. CDR3 in amino acids: CAISESGTVDQPQHF. As DNA, the CDR3 is TGTGCCATCAGTGAGTCAGGTACAGTGGATCAGCCCCAGCATTTT.

The table lists this clonotype with a few counts. This CDR3 is CAISLGGQGQETQYF. The CDR3 nucleotides read TGTGCCATCAGTCTAGGTGGACAGGGACAAGAGACCCAGTACTTC. V gene TRBV10-3 combines with J gene TRBJ2-5, with 8 bases aligning to TRBD1. The CDR3 covers 15 residues. J gave up 2 bases and V 5 bases, and 7 bases lay outside the gene matches. The germline CDR1 and CDR2 sequences are ENHRY and SYGVKD.

This clonotype was seen a handful of times. The gene calls are TRBV7-9 and TRBJ2-2; TRBD2 aligns across 7 bases. Germline values: CDR1 SEHNR, CDR2 FQNEAQ (reference sequence). V lost 7 bases to trimming and J lost 3 bases; unmatched junction nucleotides: 20. The CDR3 covers 19 residues. Written as DNA, the CDR3 is TGTGCCAGCACTATTAGGGAGGGGCTTTACGAAGTGGACACCGGGGAGCTGTTTTTT. Residues: CASTIREGLYEVDTGELFF.

Only one count was recorded for this clonotype. This chain joins TRBV6-5 and TRBJ2-7; 7 bases align to TRBD1. The J segment lost 2 bases and the V segment lost 5 bases, leaving 3 bases of the junction unmatched. The CDR3 extends over 13 amino acids. Germline V gene lookup returns CDR1 MNHEY and CDR2 SVGAGI. CDR3 protein: CASSDGTAYEQYF. In nucleotides, the CDR3 is TGTGCCAGCAGTGATGGGACAGCCTACGAGCAGTACTTC.

The rearrangement joins TRBV7-9 to TRBJ2-1; TRBD2 aligns across 9 bases. There are 14 residues in the CDR3. The V and J ends lost 7 bases and 7 bases, in that order; junction bases with no gene match: 8. Per the germline V gene, CDR1 is SEHNR and CDR2 is FQNEAQ (reference sequence). The CDR3 nucleotides read TGTGCCAGCACCATAGCGGGAGCGGTGAATGAGCAGTTCTTC. As protein: CASTIAGAVNEQFF.